A selection of T cell receptor beta chains follows, all from one sample in a study of early T cells in non-severe SARS-CoV-2 infection. TCRdb itself ran the 5' RACE reads through MiXCR, one entry per CDR3 protein. The table lists fewer than 30,000 distinct CDR3 sequences, 3.5% to 5% of them singletons. The material sequenced was whole blood. These receptor sequences come from an adult who was a healthcare worker with PCR-confirmed SARS-CoV-2 infection or an uninfected control (not recorded which). The CDR3 runs from the conserved cysteine through the conserved F or W. The D gene is left open where the match is weak. Sizes are listed as once, few, many or a size class.

CDR3 DNA: TGTGCCAGCACCCTCGATTCTAGGAGTGAGCAGTACTTC
CDR3 protein: CASTLDSRSEQYF
D gene: NA
clone size: many
V gene: TRBV12-3/TRBV12-4
J gene: TRBJ2-7

CDR3 DNA: TGCAGTGCTAGGACTAGCGGGGAAGAGACCCAGTACTTC
CDR3 protein: CSARTSGEETQYF
D gene: TRBD2
clone size: many
V gene: TRBV20-1
J gene: TRBJ2-5

CDR3 DNA: TGCGCCAGCAGCCAAGGGCTACTAGCGGGGGGCGAAGCAGATACGCAGTATTTT
CDR3 protein: CASSQGLLAGGEADTQYF
D gene: TRBD2
clone size: many
V gene: TRBV4-1
J gene: TRBJ2-3

CDR3 DNA: TGCGCCAGCAGCTTGGTTTCGGGACCTAGGAGCACAGATACGCAGTATTTT
CDR3 protein: CASSLVSGPRSTDTQYF
D gene: NA
clone size: many
V gene: TRBV5-1
J gene: TRBJ2-3

CDR3 DNA: TGTGCCAGCAGCTTAGCCGCGGGGTACCAAGAGACCCAGTACTTC
CDR3 protein: CASSLAAGYQETQYF
D gene: NA
clone size: many
V gene: TRBV7-2
J gene: TRBJ2-5

CDR3 DNA: TGTGCCAGCAGCTTAGCGGCCGGCTACTCCTACAATGAGCAGTTCTTC
CDR3 protein: CASSLAAGYSYNEQFF
D gene: NA
clone size: many
V gene: TRBV7-2
J gene: TRBJ2-1

CDR3 DNA: TGCGCCAGCAAGCTAGCGGGGGGCTTAGCTGATACGCAGTATTTT
CDR3 protein: CASKLAGGLADTQYF
D gene: TRBD2
clone size: many
V gene: TRBV10-2
J gene: TRBJ2-3

CDR3 DNA: TGTGCCAGCAGTTTAGGCGGGCTCCACACAGATACGCAGTATTTT
CDR3 protein: CASSLGGLHTDTQYF
D gene: NA
clone size: many
V gene: TRBV12-3/TRBV12-4
J gene: TRBJ2-3

CDR3 DNA: TGTGTCAGCAGCTTGGAAGGCAGCCGACGACCTAACTATGGCTACACCTTC
CDR3 protein: CVSSLEGSRRPNYGYTF
D gene: NA
clone size: many
V gene: TRBV5-4
J gene: TRBJ1-2

CDR3 DNA: TGTGCCAGCTCACCTAGGACAATACAAGAGACCCAGTACTTC
CDR3 protein: CASSPRTIQETQYF
D gene: NA
clone size: many
V gene: TRBV18
J gene: TRBJ2-5

CDR3 DNA: TGCGCCAGCAAGGGGGTGCTGCCTGAAGCTTTCTTT
CDR3 protein: CASKGVLPEAFF
D gene: NA
clone size: many
V gene: TRBV4-1
J gene: TRBJ1-1

CDR3 DNA: TGTGCCGGCCACAAAGGGGGCACTGAAGCTTTCTTT
CDR3 protein: CAGHKGGTEAFF
D gene: NA
clone size: many
V gene: TRBV6-1
J gene: TRBJ1-1

CDR3 DNA: TGCGCCAGCAGCCAACAGACAGGGGAGTGGGAGCAGTACTTC
CDR3 protein: CASSQQTGEWEQYF
D gene: TRBD1
clone size: few
V gene: TRBV4-3
J gene: TRBJ2-7

CDR3 DNA: TGTGCCAGCAGCCGCTATCCGGTCAGAGACACCGGGGAGCTGTTTTTT
CDR3 protein: CASSRYPVRDTGELFF
D gene: NA
clone size: many
V gene: TRBV6-5
J gene: TRBJ2-2

CDR3 DNA: TGTGCCAGCAGCCACTTAGGGGTTCAGCCCCAGCATTTT
CDR3 protein: CASSHLGVQPQHF
D gene: NA
clone size: many
V gene: TRBV3-1
J gene: TRBJ1-5